The clone carrying this TCR beta chain was seen repeatedly, ten times or more. From the RACE reads, TCRdb called clonotypes with MiXCR, one entry per CDR3 protein. The sample carries 84,000 or so distinct CDR3 sequences, 10% recorded once. This entry comes from a study of human T cells and chemical hapten exposure. Time point in this sample: patch test 2, 6 weeks after DPC sensitization. The treatment is: therapeutic diphenylcyclopropenone sensitization with weekly scalp DPC. The clonotype comes from a woman aged 25-40 years with alopecia areata. Some clones in this sample may be carry-over from other donors' samples. The sequenced sample was whole blood, obtained in connection with sensitization to the hapten diphenylcyclopropenone (DPC).

The CDR3 nucleotides are TGTGCCAGCAGCTTAGCGGGAGGAGAGACTGAAGCTTTCTTT. Translation gives CASSLAGGETEAFF. This chain connects TRBV7-9 to TRBJ1-1; D ambiguous. V lost 0 bases to trimming and J lost 5 bases, with 10 bases between them. The CDR3 is 14 amino acids. Germline CDR1 reads SEHNR; CDR2 reads FQNEAQ (reference sequence).